This T cell receptor beta chain originates from a study of cytomegalovirus exposure and HLA in healthy donors. This CDR3 spans 13 amino acids. Germline lookup yields CDR1 SGHTA and CDR2 FQGNSA. V lost 5 bases and J lost 3, with 10 bases in between. PCR primers comprised 60 Vbeta and 13 Jbeta primers. In the authors' workflow: The count from a later analysis was roughly 80 million unique TCR beta chains, roughly 11 million of them shared. Here immunoSEQ multiplex PCR was the method, and the copy in TCRdb shows in-frame clones only, minus some. The V and J calls and clone size are taken from that table; D and trimming were inferred from the DNA. This specimen shows 150,000 or so clones; the ten leading clones hold about 1.8%. As to this clone: Its antigen is still unknown.

Broader study findings: For most TCR sequences rarity was the rule, although some public TCRs occurred in many donors. TCR beta chains numbering some 160 were designated cytomegalovirus-associated.

The chain carries TRBV7-2 and TRBJ2-5, with a possible D match to TRBD2 (5 bases). Sequences were obtained from PBMCs. The clonotype originates from a young man in good health and CMV-seronegative. CDR3 residues: CASSGRREETQYF. CDR3 in DNA: TGTGCCAGCAGCGGCCGGCGGGAAGAGACCCAGTACTTC.